The 14 T cell receptor beta chains reported below all come from one sample, sequenced in a study of shared clonotypes between healthy human individuals. Measured with immunoSEQ multiplex PCR; TCRdb has only the in-frame clones, and not every one. In the table there are about 2.5 million clones, 85% to 95% of which are singletons. Material: naive CD4+ T cells from PBMCs. Subset in this sample: CD45RA+ positively selected. These receptor sequences come from a man between 18 and 35 years old in good health. Some clones in this sample may be carry-over from other donors' samples.

The chain combines TRBV5-1 with TRBJ2-5; D could derive from TRBD1 or TRBD2 (5 bases each). CDR1 and CDR2 from the germline V gene are SGHRS and YFSETQ. The CDR3 is made up of 15 amino acids. Trimming cost V 0 bases and J 2 bases, with 11 bases left between them. The CDR3 DNA reads TGCGCCAGCAGCTTGGCCGGGGCAGGGCAAGAGACCCAGTACTTC. Amino acids: CASSLAGAGQETQYF. Together with reference TRBV5-1 and TRBJ2-5, the CDR3 gives the full variable domain: KAGVTQTPRYLIKTRGQQVTLSCSPISGHRSVSWYQQTPGQGLQFLFEYFSETQRNKGNFPGRFSGRQFSNSRSEMNVSTLELGDSALYLCASSLAGAGQETQYFGPGTRLLVL.

V gene TRBV5-1 combines with J gene TRBJ2-2; 9 bases map to TRBD1. Germline CDR1 and CDR2: SGHRS and YFSETQ. CDR3 length: 16 residues. V lost 0 bases, J lost 7 bases, and 7 bases stayed unmatched. Written as DNA, the CDR3 is TGCGCCAGCAGCTTGGCTGGGACAGGGAATAACGGGGAGCTGTTTTTT. The encoded protein is CASSLAGTGNNGELFF.

The V call is TRBV11-1, the J call TRBJ1-2; D perhaps matches TRBD1 (5 bases). The CDR3 has 17 residues. Deletions cut 3 bases from V and 0 bases from J, with 17 bases between. Germline CDR1 is SGHAT and CDR2 is FQDESV (reference sequence). CDR3 sequence (DNA): TGTGCCAGCAGCTTTCCGGACACCATGTCAGCTAACTATGGCTACACCTTC. It yields the protein CASSFPDTMSANYGYTF.

For this clone: The junction departs from germline at one end; a sequencing error may be responsible. CDR3: CASRLGQHQETQYF. In nucleotides, the CDR3 is TGTGCCAGCCGTTTGGGACAGCACCAAGAGACCCAGTACTTC. The genes are TRBV28 and TRBJ2-5; 7 bases are shared with TRBD1. CDR1 and CDR2 from the germline V gene are MDHEN and SYDVKM. This CDR3 is 14 amino acids long.

J is TRBJ2-3 and V is TRBV5-1; 9 bases are a match to TRBD2. V was clipped by 7 bases and J by 2 bases; unmatched bases: 5. The CDR3 is 14 residues long. In germline, CDR1 is SGHRS, CDR2 YFSETQ. The CDR3 nucleotides are TGCGCCAGCCGAATAGCGGGAGCCACAGATACGCAGTATTTT. It encodes CASRIAGATDTQYF.

This clone has just a few counts. The chain links TRBV6-6 to TRBJ2-7; a weak D match, TRBD2 (6 bases). The V end was cut by 8 bases, the J end by 5 bases, with 10 bases between. The CDR3 is 11 amino acids. Germline values: CDR1 MNHNY, CDR2 SVGAGI (reference sequence). CDR3 DNA: TGTGCCAGCGCAACGGGGGACGAGCAGTACTTC. Translating gives CASATGDEQYF.

The V and J genes are TRBV7-6 and TRBJ1-1; no firm D call. The germline V gene has CDR1 SGHVS and CDR2 FNYEAQ. V lost 3 bases and J 2 bases, leaving 10 bases between the germline ends. The CDR3 sequence is 14 residues long. The CDR3 region is CASSFRTVNTEAFF. The CDR3 nucleotides are TGTGCCAGCAGCTTTAGAACGGTTAACACTGAAGCTTTCTTT. The whole variable domain, filled in from reference TRBV7-6 and TRBJ1-1, reads GAGVSQSPRYKVTKRGQDVALRCDPISGHVSLYWYRQALGQGPEFLTYFNYEAQQDKSGLPNDRFSAERPEGSISTLTIQRTEQRDSAMYRCASSFRTVNTEAFFGQGTRLTVV.

V and J are TRBV28 and TRBJ2-1; D gene unclear. The CDR3 length is 12 residues. Trimming shortened V by 5 bases and J by 8 bases, and 10 bases separated the two germline ends. Germline values: CDR1 MDHEN, CDR2 SYDVKM. CDR3 sequence (DNA): TGTGCCAGCAGTGAAAGATCGGATGAGCAGTTCTTC. Translating gives CASSERSDEQFF.

This clone was recorded a few times. The DNA of the CDR3 is TGCAGCGTTGAGGAGCCAAATACGCCCCAGCATTTT. As protein: CSVEEPNTPQHF. J is TRBJ1-5 and V is TRBV29-1, with D uncertain. The CDR3 is 12 amino acids. V lost 3 bases to trimming and J lost 9 bases, with 12 bases between them. Germline CDR1 is SQVTM and CDR2 is ANQGSEA.

The CDR3 DNA sequence: TGTGCCAGCAGTTCCATGGGCCTCTCCTACGAGCAGTACTTC. Translated, it gives CASSSMGLSYEQYF. The chain recombines TRBV28 with TRBJ2-5, with D hard to call. The end of the DNA aligns better with TRBJ2-7, so the J call may be wrong. Germline V gene data show CDR1 as MDHEN and CDR2 as SYDVKM. The CDR3 contains 14 residues.

The chain is built from TRBV5-1 and TRBJ2-3; 8 nucleotides line up with TRBD1. CDR3 length equals 13 residues. Unmatched junction bases numbered 2, after V lost 5 bases and J lost 3 bases. The germline V gene encodes CDR1 SGHRS and CDR2 YFSETQ. This CDR3 reads CASRTGATDTQYF. CDR3 nucleotide sequence: TGCGCCAGCAGGACAGGGGCTACAGATACGCAGTATTTT.

V usage is TRBV7-2 and J usage is TRBJ2-7; 10 bases fit TRBD2. The CDR3 has 15 amino acids. V gave up 4 bases and J gave up 6 bases; unmatched junction bases: 9. Germline V CDR1 and CDR2: SGHTA, FQGNSA. CDR3 region: CASSSPAGGPGEQYF. The CDR3 DNA reads TGTGCCAGCAGCTCCCCAGCGGGAGGGCCTGGCGAGCAGTACTTC.

The chain links TRBV7-9 to TRBJ2-5; 8 positions agree with TRBD2. Germline CDR1 is SEHNR and CDR2 is FQNEAQ (reference sequence). J lost 5 bases, V lost 0 bases, and 2 bases had no gene match. The CDR3 sequence is 14 residues long. The CDR3 loop is CASSLAAGGETQYF. DNA for the CDR3: TGTGCCAGCAGCTTAGCGGCGGGGGGTGAGACCCAGTACTTC.

The chain is built from TRBV10-1 and TRBJ2-1, with D uncertain. Trimming took 3 bases from V and 2 from J, leaving 11 bases between them. Germline CDR1 reads WNHNN; CDR2 reads SYGVQD (reference sequence). This CDR3 spans 15 amino acids. The CDR3 protein is CASSDPLHPYNEQFF. The CDR3 DNA follows: TGCGCCAGCAGTGACCCACTCCACCCCTACAATGAGCAGTTCTTC.